The 13 T cell receptor beta chains listed next were all sequenced from one sample in a study of blood T cells in healthy people across ages. Combining a sample-barcoded 5' primer with a J-beta primer mix, a second PCR ran for 7 to 11 cycles. Via MiXCR, TCRdb re-called the 5' RACE reads, giving one row per CDR3 protein. The table includes hundreds of thousands of distinct CDR3 sequences, 35% to 50% detected once. Specimen: blood. The receptor source for this set is a man aged 80 or over in good health.

The rearrangement uses TRBV7-9 and TRBJ1-2; TRBD1 agrees at 7 bases. The germline V gene encodes CDR1 SEHNR and CDR2 FQNEAQ (reference sequence). There are 14 residues in the CDR3. Trimming removed 5 bases from V and 6 bases from J; junction bases left unmatched: 9. The CDR3 protein is CASSQKQGRDGYTF. In nucleotides, the CDR3 is TGTGCCAGCAGCCAGAAACAGGGGAGGGATGGCTACACCTTC.

This clonotype was found a few times. The chain recombines TRBV11-1 with TRBJ2-1; a weak D match, TRBD2 (6 bases). CDR3 size: 18 residues. V lost 4 bases and J lost 1, with 20 bases in between. CDR1 SGHAT and CDR2 FQDESV come from the germline V gene (reference sequence). CDR3 region: CASSYLTSSGPSYNEQFF. CDR3 bases: TGTGCCAGCAGCTATTTAACCTCGAGCGGGCCTTCCTACAATGAGCAGTTCTTC.

The chain carries TRBV7-2 and TRBJ1-4; D is unclear. This CDR3 has 14 amino acids. V shed 5 bases and J shed 7 bases, with 14 bases lying between them. Germline CDR1 reads SGHTA; CDR2 reads FQGNSA. For the CDR3, the DNA is TGTGCCAGCAGCAATTATGGAGTGATTGAAAAACTGTTTTTT. This gives the protein CASSNYGVIEKLFF. The full variable domain, in which reference TRBV7-2 and TRBJ1-4 provide the parts outside the CDR3, is GAGVSQSPSNKVTEKGKDVELRCDPISGHTALYWYRQSLGQGLEFLIYFQGNSAPDKSGLPSDRFSAERTGGSVSTLTIQRTQQEDSAVYLCASSNYGVIEKLFFGSGTQLSVL.

This chain joins TRBV20-1 and TRBJ2-4; D uncertain. TRBJ2-7 explains the end of the DNA better; the J call may be wrong. The germline gives CDR1 DFQATT, CDR2 SNEGSKA (reference sequence). The CDR3 loop spans 12 amino acids. This chain's CDR3 is CSARADPYEQYF. DNA for the CDR3: TGCAGTGCTAGAGCCGACCCGTACGAGCAGTACTTC.

This clonotype was seen a handful of times. The chain carries TRBV7-9 and TRBJ2-5; 7 bases are shared with TRBD2. Trimming removed 3 bases from V and 0 bases from J; junction bases left unmatched: 1. This CDR3 has 14 amino acids. Germline loops: CDR1 SEHNR, CDR2 FQNEAQ (reference sequence). The CDR3 DNA sequence: TGTGCCAGCAGCTTCGGGGGGTACCAAGAGACCCAGTACTTC. The encoded protein is CASSFGGYQETQYF.

This clonotype was detected only a few times. This sequence joins TRBV10-1 and TRBJ2-5; 7 bases agree with TRBD1. V lost 0 bases, J lost 3 bases, and 4 bases stayed unmatched. This CDR3 has 15 amino acids. The germline CDR1 and CDR2 sequences are WNHNN and SYGVQD (reference sequence). The CDR3 reads CASSESGTAEETQYF. The CDR3 DNA follows: TGCGCCAGCAGTGAGTCCGGGACAGCTGAAGAGACCCAGTACTTC.

The rearrangement joins TRBV12-3 or TRBV12-4 to TRBJ2-7; either TRBD1 or TRBD2 may supply D (6 bases each). Trimming removed 6 bases at V and 0 bases at J, with 15 bases between. This CDR3 is 15 amino acids long. CDR3 loop: CASRPTGGRSYEQYF. The CDR3 coding sequence is TGTGCCAGCAGACCCACCGGGGGCCGCTCCTACGAGCAGTACTTC.

A note on this clonotype: This sequence may be a read error, since a much larger clone differs from it by one base. V gene TRBV14 combines with J gene TRBJ2-3; 9 bases agree with TRBD1. The germline CDR1 and CDR2 sequences are SGHDN and FVKESK. The CDR3 is 16 amino acids. The CDR3 spells CASGQEFRQGVDTQYF. The CDR3 coding sequence is TGTGCCAGCGGCCAAGAGTTCCGACAGGGGGTAGATACGCAGTATTTT.

This chain joins TRBV9 and TRBJ2-3; D tentatively fits TRBD1 or TRBD2 (5 bases each). CDR3 length equals 14 residues. Germline CDR1 SGDLS, CDR2 YYNGEE. V lost 7 bases and J 4 bases, leaving 16 bases between the germline ends. The CDR3 DNA reads as TGTGCCAGCGTGAAGGGGAGCTACCCAGATACGCAGTATTTT. It encodes CASVKGSYPDTQYF.

The chain couples TRBV5-8 to TRBJ2-7, with TRBD2 identical over 14 bases. In germline, CDR1 is SGHTS, CDR2 YDEGEE. The CDR3 has 17 amino acids. V dropped 0 bases and J dropped 1; count of bases not matched to a gene: 3. CDR3 residues: CASSLVGLAGGSYEQYF. In nucleotides, the CDR3 is TGTGCCAGCAGCTTGGTTGGACTAGCGGGAGGTTCCTACGAGCAGTACTTC.

The V call is TRBV10-2, the J call TRBJ2-7; a possible D gene is TRBD2 (6 bases). Germline-derived CDR1 and CDR2 are WSHSY and SAAADI. This CDR3 has 15 residues. Trimming stripped 2 bases from V and 4 bases from J, with 15 bases between. The CDR3 nucleotides read TGCGCCAGCAGTGAGGCAGTCGGGGGTGGGTACGAGCAGTACTTC. Residues: CASSEAVGGGYEQYF.

The genes are TRBV7-6 and TRBJ2-5, with TRBD1 identical over 7 bases. Germline values: CDR1 SGHVS, CDR2 FNYEAQ. The V segment lost 2 bases and the J segment 2 bases; nucleotides outside the gene matches: 5. This CDR3 contains 15 residues. The CDR3 loop is CASSLYAGGQETQYF. CDR3 DNA sequence: TGTGCCAGCAGCTTATATGCAGGGGGTCAAGAGACCCAGTACTTC.

The V gene is TRBV7-2, the J gene TRBJ1-1, with 8 bases matching TRBD1. The CDR3 totals 14 residues. Germline loops: CDR1 SGHTA, CDR2 FQGNSA. V trimming: 5 bases; J trimming: 0 bases; junction bases outside the gene matches: 2. CDR3 sequence (DNA): TGTGCCAGCAGCCGACAGGGGATGAACACTGAAGCTTTCTTT. Amino acids: CASSRQGMNTEAFF.